The 22 T cell receptor beta chains below all came from one sample that was sequenced in a study of blood T cell repertoires in COVID-19. Sequencing used immunoSEQ multiplex PCR; TCRdb keeps in-frame clones, though not all of them. The sample shows 200,000 to 300,000 clones, about 86% of them seen only once. Sequencing input: peripheral blood. The receptors were sampled from a man older than 75 with acute or convalescent COVID-19.

The chain uses TRBV7-3 and TRBJ1-3, with D perhaps matching TRBD1 (5 bases). V was trimmed by 4 bases and J by 2 bases, leaving 15 bases between them. The germline V gene has CDR1 SGHTA and CDR2 FQGTGA. This CDR3 spans 16 amino acids. The CDR3: CASSSQVGRTGNTIYF. In DNA form, the CDR3 reads TGTGCCAGCAGCTCGCAAGTGGGGCGAACTGGAAACACCATATATTTT.

This chain connects TRBV5-4 to TRBJ2-3, with D tentatively TRBD1 (6 bases). V was pared by 3 bases and J by 4 bases, with 9 bases between. Germline CDR1 is SGHNT and CDR2 is YYREEE (reference sequence). This CDR3 has 13 amino acids. CDR3 amino acids: CASSSQGPDTQYF. The CDR3 DNA follows: TGTGCCAGCAGCTCACAGGGACCAGATACGCAGTATTTT.

V and J are TRBV5-1 and TRBJ2-7; 11 nucleotides align to TRBD1. The junction had 5 bases not matched to a gene; V was cut back by 4 bases and J by 5 bases. CDR3 length equals 14 residues. Germline CDR1 is SGHRS and CDR2 is YFSETQ. For the CDR3, the DNA is TGCGCCAGCAGCGTGGACAGGGGGCAAAACGAGCAGTACTTC. This gives the protein CASSVDRGQNEQYF.

V gene TRBV15 combines with J gene TRBJ2-5, with 7 bases lining up with TRBD1. The germline CDR1 and CDR2 sequences are LNHNV and YYDKDF (reference sequence). The V and J ends lost 4 bases and 3 bases, in that order; junction bases with no gene match: 8. The length of the CDR3 is 15 residues. CDR3: CATSTHRGPEETQYF. CDR3 nucleotide sequence: TGTGCCACCAGCACCCACAGGGGCCCAGAAGAGACCCAGTACTTC.

The chain employs TRBV7-2 and TRBJ2-2; a weak D match, TRBD1 (5 bases). V lost 5 bases to trimming and J lost 4 bases, with 8 bases between them. The CDR3 extends over 13 amino acids. Per germline, CDR1 SGHTA and CDR2 FQGNSA. Here the CDR3 DNA reads TGTGCCAGCAGCCCCAGGGTCACCGGGGAGCTGTTTTTT. Translation gives CASSPRVTGELFF. Together with reference TRBV7-2 and TRBJ2-2, the CDR3 gives the full variable domain: GAGVSQSPSNKVTEKGKDVELRCDPISGHTALYWYRQSLGQGLEFLIYFQGNSAPDKSGLPSDRFSAERTGGSVSTLTIQRTQQEDSAVYLCASSPRVTGELFFGEGSRLTVL.

A few counts support this clone. The V and J genes are TRBV28 and TRBJ2-7; perhaps TRBD1 as D (5 bases). Trimming left V 2 bases short and J 6 bases short, with 17 bases between. The CDR3 is 15 amino acids. Germline lookup yields CDR1 MDHEN and CDR2 SYDVKM. CDR3 protein: CASSLGDNIGVEQYF. The DNA of the CDR3 is TGTGCCAGCAGTTTAGGGGATAATATAGGGGTCGAGCAGTACTTC.

This chain uses TRBV23-1 with TRBJ1-1; 9 bases fit TRBD1. TRBV23-1 is annotated as an ORF whose role is uncertain. V gave up 6 bases and J gave up 6 bases; unmatched junction bases: 8. The CDR3 covers 14 residues. CDR3 loop: CASSPGQGIPEAFF. As DNA, the CDR3 is TGCGCCAGCAGCCCAGGACAGGGGATCCCTGAAGCTTTCTTT.

This rearrangement joins TRBV19 to TRBJ1-5; D gene unclear. There are 16 residues in the CDR3. V was trimmed by 3 bases and J by 3 bases, leaving 15 bases between them. CDR1 and CDR2 from the germline V gene are LNHDA and SQIVND (reference sequence). CDR3 protein: CASSIPRRGSNQPQHF. CDR3 sequence (DNA): TGTGCCAGTAGTATCCCCAGGCGGGGATCCAATCAGCCCCAGCATTTT.

The V gene is TRBV2, the J gene TRBJ1-5; possibly TRBD1 for D (5 bases). Trimming cost V 4 bases and J 5 bases, with 6 bases left between them. The CDR3 extends over 12 amino acids. The germline V gene has CDR1 SNHLY and CDR2 FYNNEI. CDR3 amino acids: CASSGGDQPQHF. The CDR3 DNA reads TGTGCCAGCAGTGGGGGGGATCAGCCCCAGCATTTT.

The chain recombines TRBV7-2 with TRBJ1-3, with 8 bases lining up with TRBD1. The junction had 2 bases not matched to a gene; V was cut back by 1 base and J by 0 bases. This CDR3 has 16 residues. Germline assignment: CDR1 SGHTA and CDR2 FQGNSA. The CDR3 nucleotides read TGTGCCAGCAGCTTAGGCGACAGGGGCTCTGGAAACACCATATATTTT. Protein sequence: CASSLGDRGSGNTIYF.

V is TRBV24-1 and J is TRBJ2-7, with 9 bases matching TRBD1. V lost 5 bases and J lost 7; bases outside the gene matches: 11. Germline loops: CDR1 KGHDR, CDR2 SFDVKD. This CDR3 region has 15 residues. The CDR3 coding sequence is TGTGCCACCAGTGGGGGGACAGGGAGGGGATTGGAGCAGTACTTC. As protein: CATSGGTGRGLEQYF.

The chain combines TRBV2 with TRBJ2-7; tentative D call: TRBD1 (5 bases). CDR3 length: 14 amino acids. Germline loops: CDR1 SNHLY, CDR2 FYNNEI. Between the trimmed V and J ends, which lost 4 bases and 7 bases, there was a span of 17 bases. CDR3 in amino acids: CASSGKGPPWEQYF. CDR3 DNA: TGTGCCAGCAGTGGTAAGGGGCCTCCTTGGGAGCAGTACTTC.

This chain joins TRBV29-1 and TRBJ2-3; 10 bases line up with TRBD1. V trimming: 7 bases; J trimming: 2 bases; junction bases outside the gene matches: 6. From germline, CDR1 is SQVTM and CDR2 ANQGSEA. This CDR3 is built from 14 residues. This CDR3 reads CSARTGGFTDTQYF. The CDR3 bases are TGCAGCGCAAGGACAGGGGGTTTCACAGATACGCAGTATTTT.

The chain couples TRBV2 to TRBJ1-1, with D uncertain. Germline CDR1 and CDR2: SNHLY and FYNNEI. V lost 7 bases to trimming and J lost 2 bases, with 8 bases between them. The CDR3 consists of 12 residues. CDR3 residues: CASKEGNTEAFF. For the CDR3, the DNA is TGTGCCAGCAAGGAGGGTAACACTGAAGCTTTCTTT.

This chain joins TRBV3-1 (or the pseudogene TRBV3-2) and TRBJ1-1; unclear D gene. CDR1 is LGHDT and CDR2 is YNNKEL in the germline V gene (reference sequence). Trimming pared 0 bases from V and 4 bases from J, leaving 12 bases between. The CDR3 totals 15 residues. CDR3 in amino acids: CASSQDVDGATEAFF. In nucleotides, the CDR3 is TGTGCCAGCAGCCAAGACGTTGACGGAGCCACTGAAGCTTTCTTT.

V and J are TRBV28 and TRBJ2-7; TRBD1 aligns across 8 bases. The CDR3 spans 13 residues. J was trimmed by 6 bases and V by 6 bases; bases with no gene match: 7. From germline, CDR1 is MDHEN and CDR2 SYDVKM. CDR3 DNA: TGTGCCAGCAGCCCAGGGGGCCCCCTCGAGCAGTACTTC. Amino acid sequence: CASSPGGPLEQYF.

This sequence joins TRBV4-1 and TRBJ2-5; 13 bases agree with TRBD2. Germline values: CDR1 MGHRA, CDR2 YSYEKL. V was clipped by 3 bases and J by 3 bases; unmatched bases: 4. The CDR3 consists of 16 residues. The CDR3 DNA follows: TGCGCCAGCAGCCAGGGGGGGACTAGCGGGAAAGAGACCCAGTACTTC. Translated: CASSQGGTSGKETQYF.

The CDR3, as DNA: TGTGCCAGCAGCCAACCGGGGACTGTGGGCGCTTTCTTT. Protein sequence: CASSQPGTVGAFF. This chain uses TRBV4-2 with TRBJ1-1, with D perhaps TRBD1 (5 bases). V gave up 2 bases and J gave up 11 bases, with 15 bases separating them. The CDR3 covers 13 residues. Germline values: CDR1 LGHNA, CDR2 YNFKEQ.

The chain links TRBV9 to TRBJ2-2; possible D gene TRBD2, 7 bases. The CDR3 consists of 15 residues. The V end was cut by 1 base, the J end by 5 bases, with 12 bases between. CDR1 and CDR2 (germline): SGDLS, YYNGEE. CDR3 coding DNA: TGTGCCAGCAGCGTACTAGGGGGAGGGACCGGGGAGCTGTTTTTT. Its protein is CASSVLGGGTGELFF.

This clone occurred many times. CDR3 sequence: CASRPIWGGEAFF. The CDR3 DNA follows: TGTGCCAGCAGACCTATATGGGGCGGTGAAGCTTTCTTT. The chain couples TRBV6-5 to TRBJ1-1; weak D call: TRBD1 (5 bases). The germline gives CDR1 MNHEY, CDR2 SVGAGI. This CDR3 has 13 residues. The germline V and J ends were trimmed by 6 bases and 7 bases, with 15 bases remaining between them.

In regard to this clone: Other nucleotide sequences in the sample specify the same CDR3. V is TRBV19 and J is TRBJ1-5, with 7 bases that match TRBD1. Germline V gives CDR1 LNHDA, CDR2 SQIVND (reference sequence). The ends lost 1 base at V and 4 bases at J; junction bases unmatched: 4. The CDR3 covers 15 residues. Here the CDR3 reads CASSIVQGRNQPQHF. The CDR3 DNA reads TGTGCCAGTAGTATAGTACAGGGGAGGAATCAGCCCCAGCATTTT.

The genes are TRBV7-2 and TRBJ2-1; 7 bases map to TRBD1. The CDR3 has 16 amino acids. The V gene end was trimmed by 4 bases and the J gene end by 3 bases; junction bases not matched to a gene: 9. The germline CDR1 and CDR2 sequences are SGHTA and FQGNSA. This CDR3 is CASSSLTGYNYNEQFF. In nucleotides, the CDR3 is TGTGCCAGCAGCTCGCTGACAGGGTACAACTACAATGAGCAGTTCTTC.